The 2 T cell receptor beta chains below were found in one sample sequenced in a study of type 1 and type 2 diabetes patients. The PCR template was genomic DNA. Multiplex PCR with 30 forward and 13 reverse primers amplified the TCR beta CDR3. TCRdb analysed the multiplex PCR reads with MiXCR anew, one entry per CDR3 protein. The sample yields some 250,000 distinct CDR3 sequences, around 47% seen once. The sample taken for sequencing was peripheral blood mononuclear cells (PBMCs). These receptors were collected from a man younger than 35 with type 2 diabetes.

The rearrangement joins TRBV4-2 to TRBJ1-2; 8 bases map to TRBD1. Trimming removed 1 base from V and 8 bases from J; junction bases left unmatched: 6. This CDR3 has 14 amino acids. Germline-derived CDR1 and CDR2 are LGHNA and YNFKEQ. The CDR3 sequence is CASSQVTGERGYTF. For the CDR3, the DNA is TGTGCCAGCAGCCAAGTGACAGGGGAGCGGGGCTACACCTTC.

This clonotype was found many times. The rearrangement links TRBV2 to TRBJ2-7, with TRBD2 matching 7 bases. The germline gives CDR1 SNHLY, CDR2 FYNNEI. V lost 3 bases and J lost 4; bases outside the gene matches: 12. The CDR3 sequence is 16 residues long. The CDR3 nucleotides read TGTGCCAGCAGTGAGCAGATTTGGGGACTACCGTACGAGCAGTACTTC. Protein sequence: CASSEQIWGLPYEQYF.